This T cell receptor beta chain derives from a study of T cells in Graves' hyperthyroidism and ophthalmopathy. Uncontrolled infection, other autoimmune disease, pregnancy or lactation disqualified patients from enrolment. The study collected blood at first hyperthyroidism diagnosis, before any ophthalmopathy symptoms arose. Amplification of TCR beta CDR3 regions was performed using RNA transcripts as template. The HTBI primer set was used in a first-round RT-PCR of the TCR CDR3. TCRdb passed the multiplex PCR reads through MiXCR, listing each CDR3 protein once. The sample lists about 250,000 distinct CDR3 sequences; about 15% were seen once. This clonotype was seen repeatedly, ten times or more. The antigen remains unidentified. Germline CDR1 reads DFQATT; CDR2 reads SNEGSKA (reference sequence). The CDR3 contains 13 residues. Losses at the gene ends were 3 bases for V and 5 bases for J; bases not matched to a gene: 7.

Notes on the study in general: Also found in blood were most expanded thyroid clonotypes above 0.001. A 13 V-J model separated ophthalmopathy from stable hyperthyroidism.

The material sequenced was blood. The TCR originated in a woman between 50 and 59 years old with Graves' hyperthyroidism that later progressed to Graves' ophthalmopathy. The genes are TRBV20-1 and TRBJ2-7; 7 bases match TRBD2. The CDR3 nucleotides read TGCAGTGCTAGTGGGGCGGGAGTCCACGAGCAGTACTTC. Its translation is CSASGAGVHEQYF.